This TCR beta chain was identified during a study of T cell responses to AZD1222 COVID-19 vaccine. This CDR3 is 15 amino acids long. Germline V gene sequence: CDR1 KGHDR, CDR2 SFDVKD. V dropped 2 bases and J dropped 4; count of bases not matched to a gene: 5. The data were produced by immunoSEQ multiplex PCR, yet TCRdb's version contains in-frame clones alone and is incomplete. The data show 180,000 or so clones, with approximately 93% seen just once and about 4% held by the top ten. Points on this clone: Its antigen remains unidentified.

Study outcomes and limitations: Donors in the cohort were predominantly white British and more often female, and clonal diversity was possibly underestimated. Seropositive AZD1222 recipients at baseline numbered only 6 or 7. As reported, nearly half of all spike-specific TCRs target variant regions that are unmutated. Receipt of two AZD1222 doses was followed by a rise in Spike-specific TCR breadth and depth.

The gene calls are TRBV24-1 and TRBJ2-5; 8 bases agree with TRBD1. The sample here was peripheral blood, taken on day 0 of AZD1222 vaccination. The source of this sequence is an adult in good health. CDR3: CATSDSRTGRETQYF. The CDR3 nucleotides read TGTGCCACCAGTGATTCCAGGACAGGGAGAGAGACCCAGTACTTC.